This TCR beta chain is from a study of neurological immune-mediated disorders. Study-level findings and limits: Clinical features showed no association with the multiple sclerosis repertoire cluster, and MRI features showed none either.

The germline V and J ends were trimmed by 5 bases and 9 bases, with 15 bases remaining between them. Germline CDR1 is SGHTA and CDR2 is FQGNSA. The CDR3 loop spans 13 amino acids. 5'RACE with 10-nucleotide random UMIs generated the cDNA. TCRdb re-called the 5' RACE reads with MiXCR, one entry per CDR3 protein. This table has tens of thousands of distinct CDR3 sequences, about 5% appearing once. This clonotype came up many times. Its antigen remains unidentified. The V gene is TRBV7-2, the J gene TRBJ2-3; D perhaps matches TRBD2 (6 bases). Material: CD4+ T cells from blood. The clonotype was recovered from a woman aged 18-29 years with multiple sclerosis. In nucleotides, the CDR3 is TGTGCCAGCAGCCTCCGTCCCCGGGAGACGCAGTATTTT. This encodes CASSLRPRETQYF. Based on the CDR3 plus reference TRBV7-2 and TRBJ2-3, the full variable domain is GAGVSQSPSNKVTEKGKDVELRCDPISGHTALYWYRQSLGQGLEFLIYFQGNSAPDKSGLPSDRFSAERTGGSVSTLTIQRTQQEDSAVYLCASSLRPRETQYFGPGTRLTVL.